Following are 15 T cell receptor beta chains from one sample sequenced in a study of blood T cell repertoires in COVID-19. Repertoires were generated with immunoSEQ multiplex PCR, while TCRdb's copy carries only in-frame clones and drops some. The repertoire has about 150,000 clones, approximately 80% of them found once; the top ten carry roughly 7.2%. The source material was peripheral blood. All receptors come from a woman in her forties or fifties in a cohort sampled during active or convalescent COVID-19.

Here the CDR3 reads CASSLDRANEKLFF. As DNA, the CDR3 is TGTGCCAGCAGCTTAGACAGAGCTAATGAAAAACTGTTTTTT. The gene calls are TRBV7-2 and TRBJ1-4; the D is unclear. Trimming cost V 1 base and J 3 bases, with 6 bases left between them. The CDR3 extends over 14 amino acids. CDR1 and CDR2 from the germline V gene are SGHTA and FQGNSA.

This clone has only one observation. The junction does not match germline at one end; this may be a read error. The chain links TRBV7-7 to TRBJ2-1; 11 positions match TRBD1. Germline loops: CDR1 SSHAT, CDR2 FNYEAQ (reference sequence). The CDR3 totals 18 residues. The CDR3 region is CASSSSGTGGPGAYEQFF. In nucleotides, the CDR3 is TGTGCTAGCAGCTCAAGCGGGACAGGGGGTCCGGGGGCATATGAGCAGTTCTTC.

The chain uses TRBV2 and TRBJ2-7; D may be TRBD1 (6 bases). The CDR3 covers 11 residues. CDR1 is SNHLY and CDR2 is FYNNEI in the germline V gene. Trimming pared 11 bases from V and 0 bases from J, leaving 8 bases between. The CDR3 DNA sequence: TGTGCCGGACAGAGCTCCTACGAGCAGTACTTC. It codes for CAGQSSYEQYF.

The chain recombines TRBV18 with TRBJ1-4; 10 bases fit TRBD1. Germline V lookup: CDR1 KGHSH, CDR2 LQKENI. Trimming cost V 1 base and J 7 bases; bases outside gene matches: 12. The CDR3 is made up of 18 amino acids. Here the CDR3 DNA reads TGTGCCAGCTCACCACTGGCGACAGGGGGCTCCTCGTCTGAAAAACTGTTTTTT. Translating it yields CASSPLATGGSSSEKLFF.

This rearrangement joins TRBV7-3 to TRBJ2-6, with 8 positions matching TRBD1. CDR1 and CDR2 (germline): SGHTA, FQGTGA. The V gene end was trimmed by 5 bases and the J gene end by 2 bases; junction bases not matched to a gene: 2. The CDR3 contains 15 residues. The CDR3 coding sequence is TGTGCCAGCAGCCCGGGACAGGCTGGGGCCAACGTCCTGACTTTC. Amino acid sequence: CASSPGQAGANVLTF.

The CDR3 bases are TGTGCCAGCAGTTACGAGCGGGGGGGCTACAATGAGCAGTTCTTC. Residues: CASSYERGGYNEQFF. V usage is TRBV6-5 and J usage is TRBJ2-1; 10 nucleotides line up with TRBD2. The CDR3 is 15 residues long. The ends lost 2 bases at V and 3 bases at J; junction bases unmatched: 1. CDR1 is MNHEY and CDR2 is SVGAGI in the germline V gene.

The chain couples TRBV2 to TRBJ2-5; D possibly corresponds to TRBD1 (5 bases). The CDR3 runs to 13 residues. Germline V gene lookup returns CDR1 SNHLY and CDR2 FYNNEI. V lost 6 bases to trimming and J lost 2 bases, with 10 bases between them. Here the CDR3 DNA reads TGTGCCAGCAGGGCCGACAGTCAAGAGACCCAGTACTTC. This codes for CASRADSQETQYF.

The chain links TRBV18 to TRBJ1-1, with D uncertain. CDR1 and CDR2 from the germline V gene are KGHSH and LQKENI. The germline V and J ends were trimmed by 3 bases and 1 base, with 12 bases remaining between them. The CDR3 covers 15 residues. This CDR3 is CASSPRVTPNTEAFF. The CDR3 bases are TGTGCCAGCTCACCCCGAGTCACCCCGAACACTGAAGCTTTCTTT. The full variable domain, rest sourced from reference TRBV18 and TRBJ1-1, is NAGVMQNPRHLVRRRGQEARLRCSPMKGHSHVYWYRQLPEEGLKFMVYLQKENIIDESGMPKERFSAEFPKEGPSILRIQQVVRGDSAAYFCASSPRVTPNTEAFFGQGTRLTVV.

This chain joins TRBV30 and TRBJ2-7; 7 nucleotides line up with TRBD2. Germline values: CDR1 GTSNPN, CDR2 SVGIG (reference sequence). This CDR3 comprises 15 residues. The V and J ends lost 4 bases and 7 bases, in that order; junction bases with no gene match: 16. Here the CDR3 DNA reads TGTGCCTGGATTCCGAAGGACGGGGCCGGGAGGGAGCAGTACTTC. Protein: CAWIPKDGAGREQYF. Drawing the rest from reference TRBV30 and TRBJ2-7, the complete variable domain is SQTIHQWPATLVQPVGSPLSLECTVEGTSNPNLYWYRQAAGRGLQLLFYSVGIGQISSEVPQNLSASRPQDRQFILSSKKLLLSDSGFYLCAWIPKDGAGREQYFGPGTRLTVT.

The chain couples TRBV11-2 to TRBJ2-5; the match to TRBD2 covers 8 bases. The germline gives CDR1 SGHAT, CDR2 FQNNGV. Trimming took 0 bases from V and 0 from J; bases not matched to a gene: 0. The CDR3 is 15 amino acids. The CDR3 here is CASSLETSDQETQYF. CDR3 DNA: TGTGCCAGCAGCTTAGAGACTAGCGACCAAGAGACCCAGTACTTC.

The J gene is TRBJ2-1, the V gene TRBV9; 11 bases align to TRBD2. This CDR3 comprises 15 residues. The ends lost 3 bases at V and 5 bases at J; junction bases unmatched: 4. Germline CDR1 reads SGDLS; CDR2 reads YYNGEE. The CDR3: CASSATSGEDNEQFF. The CDR3 coding sequence is TGTGCCAGCAGCGCGACTAGCGGGGAAGACAATGAGCAGTTCTTC.

This clone was seen a single time. The V gene is TRBV3-1 (or the pseudogene TRBV3-2), the J gene TRBJ1-3; D is unresolved. Trimming stripped 1 base from V and 6 bases from J, with 13 bases between. The CDR3 runs 15 residues. Per germline, CDR1 LGHDT and CDR2 YNNKEL (reference sequence). As DNA, the CDR3 is TGTGCCAGCAGCCAAGTACCCGGAGGGTTAAACACCATATATTTT. It specifies CASSQVPGGLNTIYF.

This clone came up a few times. CDR3 protein: CAISKMSGTGSTDTQYF. The CDR3 coding sequence is TGTGCCATCAGTAAGATGTCCGGGACAGGGAGCACAGATACGCAGTATTTT. The rearrangement uses TRBV10-3 and TRBJ2-3, with TRBD1 matching 9 bases. Per germline, CDR1 ENHRY and CDR2 SYGVKD. CDR3 length: 17 residues. J lost 0 bases, V lost 5 bases, and 9 bases had no gene match.

The rearrangement uses TRBV7-2 and TRBJ2-3; 9 bases agree with TRBD2. Trimming cost V 5 bases and J 3 bases; bases outside gene matches: 6. This CDR3 spans 15 amino acids. The germline CDR1 and CDR2 sequences are SGHTA and FQGNSA. The chain's CDR3 is CASSTLAGITDTQYF. CDR3 coding DNA: TGTGCCAGCAGCACGCTAGCGGGGATTACAGATACGCAGTATTTT.

The CDR3 here is CASSKNTGTYGYTF. CDR3 nucleotides: TGTGCCAGCAGCAAAAATACAGGGACCTATGGCTACACCTTC. This chain joins TRBV3-1 (or the pseudogene TRBV3-2) and TRBJ1-2, with D possibly matching TRBD1 (6 bases). Trimming shortened V by 5 bases and J by 4 bases, and 14 bases separated the two germline ends. Germline assignment: CDR1 LGHDT and CDR2 YNNKEL (reference sequence). The CDR3 totals 14 residues.